This T cell receptor (beta chain) originates from a study of neurological immune-mediated disorders. The authors produced cDNA by 5'RACE using 10-nucleotide random UMIs. From 15-18 subjects, over 200 million TCR-beta sequences were obtained in each sequencing run. One entry per CDR3 protein results from TCRdb running MiXCR on the 5' RACE reads. The sample has more than 40,000 distinct CDR3 sequences, more than 14% seen once. The CDR3 runs 15 residues. V lost 1 base, J lost 1 base, and 12 bases lay in between. Germline CDR1 is DFQATT and CDR2 is SNEGSKA (reference sequence). The sample holds many counts of this clonotype.

The material sequenced was CD4+ T cells from blood. The receptor was derived from a woman in her fifties or sixties with HTLV-1-associated myelopathy (HAM/TSP). The chain recombines TRBV20-1 with TRBJ2-3; tentatively, D is TRBD2 (6 bases). The CDR3 sequence: CSARGGNLGTDTQYF. The CDR3 DNA reads TGCAGTGCTAGAGGCGGGAACCTGGGCACAGATACGCAGTATTTT.